One and the same sample provided the 29 T cell receptor beta chains below, sequenced in a study of cytotoxic CD8 clonotypes in ibrutinib-treated CLL. Using immunoSEQ multiplex PCR, the repertoire was profiled, and TCRdb retains in-frame clones only, with some absent. The sample lists about 160,000 clones, roughly 90% occurring once. Specimen: PBMCs, collected at disease progression, from a patient treated with ibrutinib. Receptors were obtained from a human donor with chronic lymphocytic leukemia.

The V and J genes are TRBV7-2 and TRBJ1-5; D perhaps matches TRBD1 (5 bases). In germline, CDR1 is SGHTA, CDR2 FQGNSA. The germline V and J ends were trimmed by 4 bases and 2 bases, with 12 bases remaining between them. This CDR3 has 15 residues. This CDR3 reads CASSSPGGGNQPQHF. Written as DNA, the CDR3 is TGTGCCAGCAGCTCACCCGGGGGAGGCAATCAGCCCCAGCATTTT.

This chain connects TRBV7-8 to TRBJ1-1; 7 bases are a match to TRBD1. The length of the CDR3 is 13 residues. V lost 5 bases and J lost 5; bases outside the gene matches: 5. CDR1 is SGHVS, CDR2 FQNEAQ, per germline. The CDR3 coding sequence is TGTGCCAGCAGCCAAAAGACAGGGACTGAAGCTTTCTTT. Translating gives CASSQKTGTEAFF.

The V gene is TRBV19, the J gene TRBJ1-5, with a tentative D call TRBD1 (6 bases). The CDR3 covers 18 residues. Germline V gene data show CDR1 as LNHDA and CDR2 as SQIVND (reference sequence). The V and J ends lost 9 bases and 4 bases respectively, with 28 bases between them. As DNA, the CDR3 is TGTGCCAGCCTCAAATTCCGGGACACGGTCCGGGGGAATCAGCCCCAGCATTTT. The encoded protein is CASLKFRDTVRGNQPQHF.

The chain has TRBV5-1 and TRBJ2-7, with 12 bases that match TRBD2. V was clipped by 4 bases and J by 5 bases; unmatched bases: 4. Germline values: CDR1 SGHRS, CDR2 YFSETQ. The CDR3 has 14 amino acids. CDR3 region: CASSQLAGGHEQYF. In DNA form, the CDR3 reads TGCGCCAGCAGCCAACTAGCGGGAGGTCACGAGCAGTACTTC.

The chain carries TRBV5-6 and TRBJ2-7, with D possibly called TRBD1 or TRBD2 (5 bases each). Germline V CDR1 and CDR2: SGHDT, YYEEEE. Trimming removed 5 bases at V and 3 bases at J, with 12 bases between. This CDR3 has 13 amino acids. CDR3 DNA: TGTGCCAGCAGTGATGGGACGAACTACGAGCAGTACTTC. Translation gives CASSDGTNYEQYF.

V and J are TRBV28 and TRBJ1-2; 7 bases align to TRBD1. The CDR3 spans 16 residues. CDR1 MDHEN and CDR2 SYDVKM come from the germline V gene. Germline trimming cut 2 bases from V and 7 bases from J; bases unmatched to any gene: 13. The CDR3 coding sequence is TGTGCCAGCAGTTTACCCTACCGGGGCAGGGGGGGTGGCTACACCTTC. It codes for CASSLPYRGRGGGYTF.

V is TRBV4-3 and J is TRBJ1-4, with D possibly being TRBD1 (5 bases). The CDR3 consists of 15 residues. CDR1 and CDR2 from the germline V gene are LGHNA and YSLEER. Trimming shortened V by 2 bases and J by 3 bases, and 10 bases separated the two germline ends. The CDR3 loop is CASSQWGWANEKLFF. In nucleotides, the CDR3 is TGCGCCAGCAGCCAATGGGGGTGGGCTAATGAAAAACTGTTTTTT.

The rearrangement uses TRBV19 and TRBJ1-2; 10 bases line up with TRBD1. Germline-derived CDR1 and CDR2 are LNHDA and SQIVND (reference sequence). The CDR3 has 19 amino acids. With 5 bases clipped from V and 6 bases from J, the junction kept 21 bases outside the gene matches. In DNA, the CDR3 is TGTGCCAGTAGTCTCACCCGAGGGACAGGGGCCGTCATTTGGGATGGCTACACCTTC. Translation gives CASSLTRGTGAVIWDGYTF.

This chain's CDR3 is CASSSGLAGEWGQETQYF. Here the CDR3 DNA reads TGTGCCAGCAGCTCCGGACTAGCGGGGGAGTGGGGCCAAGAGACCCAGTACTTC. The chain employs TRBV7-2 and TRBJ2-5, with TRBD2 matching 13 bases. Germline values: CDR1 SGHTA, CDR2 FQGNSA. This CDR3 region has 18 residues. Trimming at V came to 4 bases and at J to 1 base, leaving 9 bases not matched to a gene.

The CDR3 loop is CASSRTGSSSGEQYF. In DNA, the CDR3 is TGTGCCAGCTCACGGACAGGGTCTAGCTCGGGCGAGCAGTACTTC. The chain is built from TRBV18 and TRBJ2-7, with 8 bases aligning to TRBD1. Trimming at V came to 4 bases and at J to 6 bases, leaving 11 bases not matched to a gene. Per the germline V gene, CDR1 is KGHSH and CDR2 is LQKENI. The CDR3 runs to 15 residues. Full variable domain (outside the CDR3, taken from reference TRBV18 and TRBJ2-7): NAGVMQNPRHLVRRRGQEARLRCSPMKGHSHVYWYRQLPEEGLKFMVYLQKENIIDESGMPKERFSAEFPKEGPSILRIQQVVRGDSAAYFCASSRTGSSSGEQYFGPGTRLTVT.

DNA for the CDR3: TGTGCCAGTAGTATAGATCTGGACAGGGGAGACCAGCCCCAGCATTTT. Amino acids: CASSIDLDRGDQPQHF. The chain employs TRBV19 and TRBJ1-5, with 9 bases aligning to TRBD1. The CDR3 has 16 amino acids. J gave up 7 bases and V 0 bases, and 7 bases lay outside the gene matches. Germline loops: CDR1 LNHDA, CDR2 SQIVND (reference sequence).

The rearrangement links TRBV18 to TRBJ1-4; D is unclear. Trimming removed 4 bases from V and 8 bases from J, with 17 bases in between. CDR3 length: 15 amino acids. CDR1 and CDR2 from the germline V gene are KGHSH and LQKENI. The CDR3 bases are TGTGCCAGCTCACACAACGGACCCCGGGTGGAAAAACTGTTTTTT. Its protein product is CASSHNGPRVEKLFF. The full variable domain, completed using reference TRBV18 and TRBJ1-4, is NAGVMQNPRHLVRRRGQEARLRCSPMKGHSHVYWYRQLPEEGLKFMVYLQKENIIDESGMPKERFSAEFPKEGPSILRIQQVVRGDSAAYFCASSHNGPRVEKLFFGSGTQLSVL.

The chain couples TRBV4-1 to TRBJ2-1; TRBD2 aligns across 10 bases. Germline V gene data show CDR1 as MGHRA and CDR2 as YSYEKL. Germline trimming cut 10 bases from V and 1 base from J; bases unmatched to any gene: 13. This CDR3 comprises 17 residues. CDR3: CATQHLAGEGSYNEQFF. In DNA, the CDR3 is TGCGCCACCCAACACCTAGCGGGAGAGGGTTCCTACAATGAGCAGTTCTTC.

This chain links TRBV13 with TRBJ2-7; 7 bases are shared with TRBD2. The CDR3 extends over 15 amino acids. Germline V CDR1 and CDR2: PRHDT, FYEKMQ (reference sequence). V lost 3 bases to trimming and J lost 7 bases; unmatched junction nucleotides: 12. CDR3 amino acids: CASSLGRTWGGEQYF. In DNA, the CDR3 is TGTGCCAGCAGCTTGGGACGGACCTGGGGGGGAGAGCAGTACTTC.

The chain employs TRBV18 and TRBJ2-7; 7 positions match TRBD1. V shed 3 bases and J 2 bases; nucleotides not matched to a gene: 7. Germline values: CDR1 KGHSH, CDR2 LQKENI. This CDR3 has 15 residues. The CDR3 DNA reads as TGTGCCAGCTCACCCAGACAGGGATTCACCTACGAGCAGTACTTC. Its translation: CASSPRQGFTYEQYF.

The chain recombines TRBV4-2 with TRBJ2-7; a weak D match, TRBD2 (6 bases). Germline CDR1 LGHNA, CDR2 YNFKEQ. V dropped 4 bases and J dropped 3 bases, with 7 bases sitting between them. The CDR3 loop spans 12 amino acids. Here the CDR3 DNA reads TGTGCCAGCAGCCCGGGAGACTACGAGCAGTACTTC. This sequence encodes CASSPGDYEQYF.

This chain connects TRBV5-1 to TRBJ1-1; D possibly corresponds to TRBD1 (5 bases). Germline CDR1 is SGHRS and CDR2 is YFSETQ. This CDR3 region has 16 residues. V was pared by 0 bases and J by 0 bases, with 12 bases between. The CDR3 DNA reads TGCGCCAGCAGCTTGGAAAGGGGAGTAATGAACACTGAAGCTTTCTTT. Protein: CASSLERGVMNTEAFF.

The chain has TRBV28 and TRBJ1-3; D unresolved. This CDR3 has 15 amino acids. The germline V and J ends were trimmed by 6 bases and 2 bases, with 14 bases remaining between them. Germline V gene data show CDR1 as MDHEN and CDR2 as SYDVKM. The CDR3 sequence is CASSPGGLTGNTIYF. In DNA, the CDR3 is TGTGCCAGCAGCCCGGGAGGACTTACTGGAAACACCATATATTTT. The variable domain in full, completed from reference TRBV28 and TRBJ1-3, reads DVKVTQSSRYLVKRTGEKVFLECVQDMDHENMFWYRQDPGLGLRLIYFSYDVKMKEKGDIPEGYSVSREKKERFSLILESASTNQTSMYLCASSPGGLTGNTIYFGEGSWLTVV.

This chain connects TRBV28 to TRBJ2-7; D gene ambiguous. The CDR3 consists of 11 residues. V shed 8 bases and J shed 7 bases, with 12 bases lying between them. The germline V gene has CDR1 MDHEN and CDR2 SYDVKM. The CDR3 DNA reads TGTGCCAGCCGATCCGCCGGGGAGCAGTACTTC. Its translation is CASRSAGEQYF.

This clone was found a few times. Other DNA sequences in the same sample also yield this CDR3. The chain joins TRBV7-2 to TRBJ2-7; D call uncertain. Trimming stripped 1 base from V and 1 base from J, with 8 bases between. The germline CDR1 and CDR2 sequences are SGHTA and FQGNSA. CDR3 length: 14 amino acids. The CDR3 region has the DNA TGTGCCAGCAGCTTAGTTCCGGAATCCTACGAGCAGTACTTC. Amino acids: CASSLVPESYEQYF.

The chain is built from TRBV5-4 and TRBJ1-4; D is possibly TRBD1 (5 bases). This CDR3 is built from 15 residues. Germline lookup yields CDR1 SGHNT and CDR2 YYREEE (reference sequence). With 3 bases removed from V and 2 bases from J, the gap between germline ends came to 11 bases. The CDR3 reads CASSSQGNTNEKLFF. In DNA, the CDR3 is TGTGCCAGCAGCTCCCAGGGTAATACTAATGAAAAACTGTTTTTT.

The table lists this clone with a few counts. The V and J genes are TRBV9 and TRBJ2-1; 7 bases are shared with TRBD2. There are 14 residues in the CDR3. Per the germline V gene, CDR1 is SGDLS and CDR2 is YYNGEE. With 0 bases clipped from V and 8 bases from J, the junction kept 5 bases outside the gene matches. The CDR3 region has the DNA TGTGCCAGCAGCGTAGAGCGGGACTGGGATGAGCAGTTCTTC. Translating gives CASSVERDWDEQFF.

The V and J genes are TRBV19 and TRBJ2-1, with unresolved D. The V end was cut by 0 bases, the J end by 0 bases, with 6 bases between. The CDR3 extends over 15 amino acids. The germline V gene has CDR1 LNHDA and CDR2 SQIVND (reference sequence). The CDR3 sequence: CASSIDFRSYNEQFF. CDR3 DNA sequence: TGTGCCAGTAGTATAGACTTCCGCTCCTACAATGAGCAGTTCTTC.

J is TRBJ2-6 and V is TRBV7-6; D is unclear. Germline CDR1 is SGHVS and CDR2 is FNYEAQ. V was shortened by 8 bases and J by 1 base, with 15 bases between the two germline ends. The CDR3 loop spans 16 amino acids. The CDR3 sequence is CASAKGSRSGANVLTF. CDR3 bases: TGTGCCAGCGCCAAGGGAAGTAGATCTGGGGCCAACGTCCTGACTTTC.

This sequence joins TRBV5-1 and TRBJ2-3; 7 bases are shared with TRBD2. The germline CDR1 and CDR2 sequences are SGHRS and YFSETQ. The CDR3 is 17 residues long. Trimming at V came to 4 bases and at J to 1 base, leaving 12 bases not matched to a gene. This chain's CDR3 is CASSPEASGYGTDTQYF. The DNA of the CDR3 is TGCGCCAGCAGCCCGGAGGCTAGCGGTTATGGCACAGATACGCAGTATTTT.

The V call is TRBV28, the J call TRBJ2-7; D perhaps matches TRBD1 (6 bases). Germline CDR1 and CDR2: MDHEN and SYDVKM. Trimming stripped 2 bases from V and 0 bases from J, with 8 bases between. CDR3 size: 14 residues. As DNA, the CDR3 is TGTGCCAGCAGTTTACAGGGGAGCTCCTACGAGCAGTACTTC. It translates to CASSLQGSSYEQYF. The full variable domain, completed using reference TRBV28 and TRBJ2-7, is DVKVTQSSRYLVKRTGEKVFLECVQDMDHENMFWYRQDPGLGLRLIYFSYDVKMKEKGDIPEGYSVSREKKERFSLILESASTNQTSMYLCASSLQGSSYEQYFGPGTRLTVT.

The gene calls are TRBV5-1 and TRBJ2-3; a possible D gene is TRBD2 (6 bases). V dropped 0 bases and J dropped 1 base, with 9 bases sitting between them. This CDR3 is built from 15 residues. Looked up from germline, CDR1 is SGHRS and CDR2 is YFSETQ. The CDR3 sequence is CASSLVLAGTDTQYF. CDR3 nucleotide sequence: TGCGCCAGCAGCTTGGTATTAGCGGGCACAGATACGCAGTATTTT. Filled out from reference TRBV5-1 and TRBJ2-3, the complete variable domain reads KAGVTQTPRYLIKTRGQQVTLSCSPISGHRSVSWYQQTPGQGLQFLFEYFSETQRNKGNFPGRFSGRQFSNSRSEMNVSTLELGDSALYLCASSLVLAGTDTQYFGPGTRLTVL.

The chain has TRBV11-3 and TRBJ2-1; 7 positions match TRBD2. The CDR3 contains 16 residues. The V segment lost 6 bases and the J segment 0 bases; nucleotides outside the gene matches: 8. Per germline, CDR1 SGHNT and CDR2 YENEEA. The CDR3 DNA reads TGTGCCAGCAGGCCGGGACTACCTAGCTCCTACAATGAGCAGTTCTTC. Its protein is CASRPGLPSSYNEQFF.

The rearrangement links TRBV7-3 to TRBJ1-1; D perhaps matches TRBD1 (6 bases). V dropped 6 bases and J dropped 7 bases, with 15 bases sitting between them. The CDR3 totals 13 residues. Looked up from germline, CDR1 is SGHTA and CDR2 is FQGTGA. CDR3 loop: CASRTGALGEAFF. CDR3 sequence (DNA): TGTGCCAGCAGAACGGGGGCTTTGGGTGAAGCTTTCTTT.